Sequencing of this T cell receptor beta chain was carried out in a study of cytomegalovirus exposure and HLA in healthy donors. Overall study: Findings of an earlier analysis included around 120 million unique TCR beta sequences from around 180 million T cells.

A few counts support this clone. Its target is not known. 13 Jbeta primers and 60 Vbeta primers were used for the PCR. Measured with immunoSEQ multiplex PCR; TCRdb has only the in-frame clones, and not every one. The sample records around 200,000 clones, around 74% being singletons. CDR1 and CDR2 from the germline V gene are MNHNS and SASEGT. J gave up 6 bases and V 0 bases, and 7 bases lay outside the gene matches. This CDR3 region has 16 residues. Study conclusions and caveats: When a later analysis was performed, an Asian-associated ancestry cluster reportedly had fewer N-insertions than the roughly 690-donor mean. Available immune exposure information covered CMV serostatus only.

The TCR comes from a male donor in good health and CMV-seronegative. V is TRBV6-1 and J is TRBJ1-5; 8 nucleotides agree with TRBD1. Sequencing used PBMCs. The CDR3 nucleotides are TGTGCCAGCAGTGAAGCCGGGCAGGGGGCAACTCAGCCCCAGCATTTT. Amino acid sequence: CASSEAGQGATQPQHF.